A single sample is the source of the 14 T cell receptor beta chains below, sequenced in a study of CD8 T cells in Susac syndrome. cDNA came from roughly 0.47 to 1 ug RNA primed by random hexamers. MiXCR, run by TCRdb on the immunoSEQ multiplex PCR reads, gives a single entry per CDR3 protein. The sample contains about 400,000 distinct CDR3 sequences, 85% of which appear only once. The sample taken for sequencing was CD8+ T cells from PBMCs. The receptor source for this set is a human donor with multiple sclerosis.

The chain is built from TRBV27 and TRBJ2-1, with TRBD2 matching 7 bases. The V segment lost 2 bases and the J segment 7 bases; nucleotides outside the gene matches: 11. Germline loops: CDR1 MNHEY, CDR2 SMNVEV (reference sequence). The CDR3 consists of 16 residues. CDR3 amino acids: CASSLMGEGPRNEQFF. In DNA form, the CDR3 reads TGTGCCAGCAGTTTAATGGGGGAGGGCCCTCGGAATGAGCAGTTCTTC.

J is TRBJ2-1 and V is TRBV5-1, with 9 nucleotides matching TRBD1. The CDR3 contains 17 residues. Germline V gene sequence: CDR1 SGHRS, CDR2 YFSETQ. Trimming removed 0 bases from V and 2 bases from J; junction bases left unmatched: 6. For the CDR3, the DNA is TGCGCCAGCAGCTTGGAGACTACAGGGGGCCCCTACAATGAGCAGTTCTTC. It is translated as CASSLETTGGPYNEQFF.

The J gene is TRBJ2-7, the V gene TRBV9; 7 bases agree with TRBD2. The CDR3 length is 15 residues. CDR1 is SGDLS and CDR2 is YYNGEE in the germline V gene. Unmatched junction bases numbered 9, after V lost 0 bases and J lost 6 bases. The chain's CDR3 is CASSVGLALWSEQYF. CDR3 nucleotide sequence: TGTGCCAGCAGCGTAGGACTAGCTCTTTGGAGCGAGCAGTACTTC.

The rearrangement joins TRBV27 to TRBJ1-2; D call uncertain. This CDR3 has 14 residues. The V gene's germline CDR1 is MNHEY and CDR2 SMNVEV (reference sequence). The V gene lost 6 bases and the J gene lost 4 bases, with 15 bases spanning the gap. Here the CDR3 reads CASSPSGFSYGYTF. Written as DNA, the CDR3 is TGTGCCAGCAGCCCCTCCGGGTTTAGCTATGGCTACACCTTC.

The V and J genes are TRBV10-3 and TRBJ2-2, with D possibly called TRBD1 or TRBD2 (6 bases each). The germline V gene encodes CDR1 ENHRY and CDR2 SYGVKD. Between the trimmed V and J ends, which lost 0 bases and 3 bases, there was a span of 11 bases. The CDR3 loop spans 16 amino acids. The CDR3 DNA reads as TGTGCCATCAGTGAGTCGACGGGGGCCGACACCGGGGAGCTGTTTTTT. Translation: CAISESTGADTGELFF.

V and J are TRBV2 and TRBJ2-3; possibly TRBD2 for D (6 bases). Germline V gene data show CDR1 as SNHLY and CDR2 as FYNNEI. Trimming shortened V by 4 bases and J by 2 bases, and 13 bases separated the two germline ends. The CDR3 extends over 15 amino acids. The CDR3 loop reads CASSGRDSYTDTQYF. In DNA, the CDR3 is TGTGCCAGCAGTGGCCGGGACTCCTACACAGATACGCAGTATTTT.

This clonotype has more than one count but fewer than ten. The rearrangement links TRBV2 to TRBJ1-2; 7 bases align to TRBD1. Germline trimming cut 8 bases from V and 8 bases from J; bases unmatched to any gene: 14. This CDR3 region has 14 residues. CDR1 is SNHLY and CDR2 is FYNNEI in the germline V gene. CDR3: CASDLLTGLKGYTF. The CDR3, as DNA: TGTGCCAGCGATTTATTGACAGGGTTGAAGGGCTACACCTTC.

The chain carries TRBV4-1 and TRBJ2-5, with 12 bases that match TRBD2. The CDR3 contains 15 residues. Germline V gene sequence: CDR1 MGHRA, CDR2 YSYEKL. J was trimmed by 5 bases and V by 1 base; bases with no gene match: 2. The CDR3 sequence is CASSQAGLAGETQYF. The CDR3 DNA sequence: TGCGCCAGCAGCCAAGCCGGACTAGCGGGGGAGACCCAGTACTTC.

The V gene is TRBV29-1, the J gene TRBJ2-7, with 8 bases matching TRBD1. This CDR3 has 20 residues. CDR1 and CDR2 (germline): SQVTM, ANQGSEA. The CDR3 loop is CKIERKTEEYDTQGAHEQYF. CDR3 DNA: TGCAAGATTGAGAGGAAAACCGAGGAGTACGATACTCAGGGGGCTCACGAGCAGTACTTC.

J is TRBJ2-7 and V is TRBV7-9; 7 positions match TRBD1. V lost 9 bases, J lost 3 bases, and 8 bases stayed unmatched. Germline assignment: CDR1 SEHNR and CDR2 FQNEAQ (reference sequence). This CDR3 comprises 13 residues. The CDR3 spells CASSPGQIYEQYF. CDR3 coding DNA: TGTGCCAGTAGCCCGGGACAGATCTACGAGCAGTACTTC.

The V gene is TRBV28, the J gene TRBJ2-2, with 11 bases lining up with TRBD2. The V segment lost 4 bases and the J segment 4 bases; nucleotides outside the gene matches: 8. The length of the CDR3 is 17 residues. Germline V gives CDR1 MDHEN, CDR2 SYDVKM. CDR3 nucleotide sequence: TGTGCCAGCAGTTCGCAACCCGGGACTAGCGGCACCGGGGAGCTGTTTTTT. The encoded protein is CASSSQPGTSGTGELFF.

The CDR3 bases are TGTGCCAGCAGCTTAGGAGGGTCGGGGGGAACCTACGAGCAGTACTTC. Its translation: CASSLGGSGGTYEQYF. The chain couples TRBV7-9 to TRBJ2-7; 7 nucleotides agree with TRBD2. Trimming removed 1 base from V and 2 bases from J; junction bases left unmatched: 8. CDR3 length equals 16 residues. Germline V gene data show CDR1 as SEHNR and CDR2 as FQNEAQ (reference sequence).

The chain is built from TRBV6-6 and TRBJ1-4; a weak D match, TRBD1 (5 bases). CDR3 length: 15 amino acids. The V and J ends lost 4 bases and 4 bases respectively, with 13 bases between them. Germline values: CDR1 MNHNY, CDR2 SVGAGI (reference sequence). The CDR3 loop is CASSFRGDYNEKLFF. In DNA, the CDR3 is TGTGCCAGCAGTTTCAGAGGGGATTATAATGAAAAACTGTTTTTT.

The chain has TRBV3-1 and TRBJ1-6, with D unresolved. Germline loops: CDR1 LGHDT, CDR2 YNNKEL (reference sequence). V lost 3 bases, J lost 0 bases, and 12 bases lay in between. The CDR3 has 17 amino acids. CDR3 sequence (DNA): TGTGCCAGCAGCCATAGTACAGCGAGCTCCTATAATTCACCCCTCCACTTT. Translating gives CASSHSTASSYNSPLHF.